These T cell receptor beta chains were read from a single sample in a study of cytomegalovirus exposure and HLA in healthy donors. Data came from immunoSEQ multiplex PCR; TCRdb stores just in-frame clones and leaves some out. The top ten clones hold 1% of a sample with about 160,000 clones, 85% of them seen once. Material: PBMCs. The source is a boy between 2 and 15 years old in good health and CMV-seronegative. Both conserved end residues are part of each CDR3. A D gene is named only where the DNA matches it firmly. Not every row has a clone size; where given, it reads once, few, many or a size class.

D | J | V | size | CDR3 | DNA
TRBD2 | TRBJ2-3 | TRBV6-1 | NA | CASSEASGGTTDTQYF | TGTGCCAGCAGTGAAGCTAGCGGGGGCACCACAGATACGCAGTATTTT
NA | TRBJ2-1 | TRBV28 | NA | CASSPDGVNEQFF | TGTGCCAGCAGTCCCGACGGGGTCAATGAGCAGTTCTTC
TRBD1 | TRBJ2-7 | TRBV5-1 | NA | CASSGQGAYEQYF | TGCGCCAGCAGTGGACAGGGTGCCTACGAGCAGTACTTC
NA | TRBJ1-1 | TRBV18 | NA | CASSPILIGGTEAFF | TGTGCCAGCTCACCTATTCTAATTGGGGGGACTGAAGCTTTCTTT
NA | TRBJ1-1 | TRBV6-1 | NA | CASSGELTNTEAFF | TGTGCCAGCAGTGGTGAACTTACCAACACTGAAGCTTTCTTT
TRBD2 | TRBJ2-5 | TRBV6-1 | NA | CASTNPAGVVETQYF | TGTGCCAGCACCAACCCGGCGGGAGTAGTAGAGACCCAGTACTTC
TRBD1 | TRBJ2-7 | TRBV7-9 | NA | CASSLGTGGEQYF | TGTGCCAGCAGCCTTGGGACAGGGGGCGAGCAGTACTTC
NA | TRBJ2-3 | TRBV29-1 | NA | CSVDEVLGDTQYF | TGCAGCGTTGATGAGGTTTTAGGAGATACGCAGTATTTT
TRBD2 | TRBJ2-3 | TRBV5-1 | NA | CASSLALGGRTDTQYF | TGCGCCAGCAGCTTGGCCCTGGGCGGGAGGACAGATACGCAGTATTTT
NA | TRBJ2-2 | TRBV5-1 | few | CASSLSLGARTGELFF | TGCGCCAGCAGCTTGTCTTTGGGGGCCAGGACCGGGGAGCTGTTTTTT
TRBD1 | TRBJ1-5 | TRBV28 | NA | CASRTGNQPQHF | TGTGCCAGCAGGACAGGGAATCAGCCCCAGCATTTT
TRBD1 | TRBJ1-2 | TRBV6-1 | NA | CASSELGQRGYGYTF | TGTGCCAGCAGTGAATTGGGACAGAGGGGCTATGGCTACACCTTC
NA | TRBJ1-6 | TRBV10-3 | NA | CAIRTQGGNSPLHF | TGTGCCATCAGGACACAGGGTGGTAATTCACCCCTCCACTTT
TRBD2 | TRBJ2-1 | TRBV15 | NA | CATSVHREGLYNEQFF | TGTGCCACCAGCGTCCATCGGGAGGGCCTCTACAATGAGCAGTTCTTC
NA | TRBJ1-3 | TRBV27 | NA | CASSFPFSGNTIYF | TGTGCCAGCAGTTTCCCCTTCTCTGGAAACACCATATATTTT
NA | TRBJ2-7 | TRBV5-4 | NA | CASSLAGVGYEQYF | TGTGCCAGCAGCTTGGCGGGGGTTGGTTACGAGCAGTACTTC
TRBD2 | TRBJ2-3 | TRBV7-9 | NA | CASSPKRAGDKTSTDTQYF | TGTGCCAGCAGCCCGAAAAGGGCGGGAGATAAAACTAGCACAGATACGCAGTATTTT
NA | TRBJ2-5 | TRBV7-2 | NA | CASSFSGQETQYF | TGTGCCAGCAGCTTTTCAGGTCAAGAGACCCAGTACTTC
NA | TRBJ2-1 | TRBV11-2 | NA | CASSSAGRQLYNEQFF | TGTGCCAGCAGCTCAGCAGGCAGGCAGCTCTACAATGAGCAGTTCTTC
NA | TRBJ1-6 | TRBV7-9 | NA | CASSLGEGNSPLHF | TGTGCCAGCAGCTTAGGGGAGGGGAATTCACCCCTCCACTTT
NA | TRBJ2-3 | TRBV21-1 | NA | CASSIYRDRGPDTQYF | TGTGCCAGCAGCATTTACCGGGACAGGGGGCCAGATACGCAGTATTTT
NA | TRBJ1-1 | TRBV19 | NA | CASSIIRGSMNTEAFF | TGTGCCAGTAGTATTATTCGGGGTAGTATGAACACTGAAGCTTTCTTT
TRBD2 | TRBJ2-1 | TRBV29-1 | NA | CSVEPDFPGLLHLYNEQFF | TGCAGCGTTGAGCCTGACTTTCCGGGACTACTCCACCTCTACAATGAGCAGTTCTTC
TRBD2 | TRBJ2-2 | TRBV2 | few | CASRRLAGANTGELFF | TGTGCCAGCAGGCGACTAGCGGGTGCGAACACCGGGGAGCTGTTTTTT
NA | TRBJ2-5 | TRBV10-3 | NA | CAIRGGAGETQYF | TGTGCCATCAGGGGGGGGGCCGGGGAGACCCAGTACTTC
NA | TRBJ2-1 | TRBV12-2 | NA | CASRPRTGVGHNEQFF | TGTGCAAGTCGCCCCCGGACAGGGGTAGGGCACAATGAGCAGTTCTTC
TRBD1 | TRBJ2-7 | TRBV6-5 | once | CASSYGGTGVNEQYF | TGTGCCAGCAGTTATGGCGGGACAGGGGTGAACGAGCAGTACTTC
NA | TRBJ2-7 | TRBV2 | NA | CASSDLDGTYEQYF | TGTGCCAGCAGTGACCTTGACGGGACCTACGAGCAGTACTTC
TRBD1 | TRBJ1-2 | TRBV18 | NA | CASSPAPGQGWYGYTF | TGTGCCAGCTCACCCGCTCCGGGACAGGGTTGGTATGGCTACACCTTC
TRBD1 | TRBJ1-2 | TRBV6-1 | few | CASSVDRESSYYTF | TGTGCCAGCAGTGTGGACAGGGAGTCGTCCTATTACACCTTC
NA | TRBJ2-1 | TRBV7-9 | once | CASSLGAGTYNEQFF | TGTGCCAGCAGCTTAGGGGCGGGCACCTACAATGAGCAGTTCTTC
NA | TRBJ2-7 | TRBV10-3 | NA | CAISGGLLGRYEQYF | TGTGCCATCAGTGGTGGGCTTTTGGGTCGCTACGAGCAGTACTTC
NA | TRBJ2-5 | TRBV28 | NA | CASSSLDQQETQYF | TGTGCCAGCAGTTCCTTAGATCAACAAGAGACCCAGTACTTC
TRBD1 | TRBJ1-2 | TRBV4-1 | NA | CASSQEGQGGGRGYTF | TGCGCCAGCAGCCAGGAAGGACAGGGTGGAGGTCGGGGCTACACCTTC
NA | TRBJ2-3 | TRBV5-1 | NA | CASSLDGASTDTQYF | TGCGCCAGCAGCTTGGACGGTGCTAGCACAGATACGCAGTATTTT
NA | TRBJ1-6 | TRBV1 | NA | CTSSPRTGGESYNSPLHF | TGCACCAGCAGCCCCAGGACAGGGGGGGAGTCCTATAATTCACCCCTCCACTTT
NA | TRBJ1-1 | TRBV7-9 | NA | CASSLEGVNTEAFF | TGTGCCAGCAGCTTAGAAGGGGTGAACACTGAAGCTTTCTTT
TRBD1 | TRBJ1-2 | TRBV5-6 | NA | CASRPLQGARGYTF | TGTGCCAGCAGACCACTCCAGGGGGCGCGAGGCTACACCTTC
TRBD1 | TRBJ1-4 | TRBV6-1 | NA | CASSPDRGEKLFF | TGTGCCAGCAGTCCGGACAGGGGGGAAAAACTGTTTTTT
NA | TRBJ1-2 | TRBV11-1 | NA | CASSPQGRHYGYTF | TGTGCCAGCAGCCCACAGGGCCGCCACTATGGCTACACCTTC
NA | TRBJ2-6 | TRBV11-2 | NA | CASSLGRALSFSGANVLTF | TGTGCCAGCAGCTTAGGGAGGGCCCTTTCTTTCTCTGGGGCCAACGTCCTGACTTTC
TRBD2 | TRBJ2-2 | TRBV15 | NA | CATSGAGVDTGELFF | TGTGCCACCAGCGGAGCGGGAGTGGACACCGGGGAGCTGTTTTTT